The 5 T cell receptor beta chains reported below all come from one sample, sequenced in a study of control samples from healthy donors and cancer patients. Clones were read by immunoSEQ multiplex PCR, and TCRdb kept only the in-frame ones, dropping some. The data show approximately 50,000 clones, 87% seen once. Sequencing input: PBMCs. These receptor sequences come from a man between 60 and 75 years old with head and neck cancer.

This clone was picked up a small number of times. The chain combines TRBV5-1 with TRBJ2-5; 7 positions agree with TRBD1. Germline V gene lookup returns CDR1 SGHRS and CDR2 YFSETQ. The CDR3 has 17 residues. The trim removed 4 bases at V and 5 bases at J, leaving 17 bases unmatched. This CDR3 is CASSPGNGRGSSETQYF. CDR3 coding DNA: TGCGCCAGCAGCCCGGGCAACGGCAGGGGGTCCTCGGAGACCCAGTACTTC.

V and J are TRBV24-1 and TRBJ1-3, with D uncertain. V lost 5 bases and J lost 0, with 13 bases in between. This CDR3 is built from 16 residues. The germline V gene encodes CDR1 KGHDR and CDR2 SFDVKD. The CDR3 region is CATSAPDGSSGNTIYF. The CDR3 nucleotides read TGTGCCACCAGTGCCCCGGACGGGAGCTCTGGAAACACCATATATTTT.

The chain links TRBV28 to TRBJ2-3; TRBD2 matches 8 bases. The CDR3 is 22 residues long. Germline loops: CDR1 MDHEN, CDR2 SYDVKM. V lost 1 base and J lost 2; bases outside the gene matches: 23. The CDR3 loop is CASSLLAKVYFPVAGITDTQYF. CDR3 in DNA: TGTGCCAGCAGTTTATTGGCTAAAGTTTATTTTCCCGTAGCGGGAATCACAGATACGCAGTATTTT. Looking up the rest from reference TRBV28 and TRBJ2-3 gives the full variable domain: DVKVTQSSRYLVKRTGEKVFLECVQDMDHENMFWYRQDPGLGLRLIYFSYDVKMKEKGDIPEGYSVSREKKERFSLILESASTNQTSMYLCASSLLAKVYFPVAGITDTQYFGPGTRLTVL.

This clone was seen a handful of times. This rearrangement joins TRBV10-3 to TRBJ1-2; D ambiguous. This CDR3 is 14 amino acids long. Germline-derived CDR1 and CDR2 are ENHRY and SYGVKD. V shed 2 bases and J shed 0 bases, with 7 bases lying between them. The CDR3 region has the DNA TGTGCCATCAGTGAGGCCGGGGCTAACTATGGCTACACCTTC. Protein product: CAISEAGANYGYTF.

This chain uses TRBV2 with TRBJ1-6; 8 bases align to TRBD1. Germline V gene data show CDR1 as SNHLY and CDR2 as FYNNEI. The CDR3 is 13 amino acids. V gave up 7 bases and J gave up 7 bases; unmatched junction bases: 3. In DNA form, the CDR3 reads TGTGCCAGCATAGGACAGGGAAATTCACCCCTCCACTTT. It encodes CASIGQGNSPLHF.